The 23 T cell receptor beta chains given below trace back to one sample, sequenced in a study of T cell clonality in common variable immunodeficiency (dated by TCRdb to about 2015). Library construction relied on the immunoSEQ multiplex PCR assay. Not all clones reach the TCRdb copy of this immuneACCESS table, which keeps in-frame sequences only. Checked studies attribute under half of the gap to unresolved V genes and leave the rest unexplained. The sample has around 50,000 clones on record, with no singletons. The ten largest clones capture roughly 6% of the sample. Sequencing was performed on peripheral blood mononuclear cells. All receptors come from a person aged 18 to 70 in good health.

As for this clone: With the read ending 3 residues before the CDR3 end, the germline J gene is used to fill in that end. The V call is TRBV2, the J call TRBJ2-5, with TRBD2 as a possible D gene (5 bases). V was trimmed by 3 bases and J by 1 base, leaving 9 bases between them. Germline-derived CDR1 and CDR2 are SNHLY and FYNNEI. The CDR3 is made up of 14 amino acids. CDR3 in amino acids: CASSDIAPQETQYF. The sequenced part of the CDR3 DNA is TGTGCCAGCAGTGACATAGCGCCCCAAGAGACC.

This clone was picked up many times. The sequenced fragment ends 3 residues before the CDR3 boundary, so the rest is inferred from the germline J gene. The gene calls are TRBV12-3 or TRBV12-4 and TRBJ2-1, with D perhaps TRBD1 (5 bases). This CDR3 is built from 15 residues. Trimming took off 6 bases at V and 4 bases at J, with 16 bases between the two ends. Incomplete CDR3 DNA: TGTGCCAGCAGCCATGAACAGGAGCCATACAATGAG. This sequence encodes CASSHEQEPYNE. The entire CDR3 protein is CASSHEQEPYNEQFF.

The table lists this clone with many counts. The sequence runs out 3 residues before the end of the CDR3; the remainder is reconstructed from the germline J gene. The chain uses TRBV4-2 and TRBJ2-3; the D is unclear. The CDR3 length is 16 residues. Germline V gives CDR1 LGHNA, CDR2 YNFKEQ. Trimming took 0 bases from V and 5 from J, leaving 15 bases between them. The CDR3 is CASSQEFGFRGDTQYF. Partial CDR3 DNA: TGTGCCAGCAGCCAAGAGTTTGGCTTCCGAGGAGATACG.

This clone was counted at least ten times. The read gets to within 3 residues of the CDR3 end, and the germline J gene fills in the rest. This chain joins TRBV5-1 and TRBJ2-3; 12 bases map to TRBD1. Germline V lookup: CDR1 SGHRS, CDR2 YFSETQ. The CDR3 runs to 16 residues. With V trimmed by 4 bases and J by 4 bases, 7 bases remained unmatched. The covered CDR3 bases are TGCGCCAGCAGCCCCGGGACAGGGGGCAGGTCAGATACG. Protein: CASSPGTGGRSDT. The full CDR3 sequence reads CASSPGTGGRSDTQYF.

CDR3: CASSFDRGFAEAFF. Partial CDR3 DNA: TGTGCCAGCAGCTTCGACAGGGGCTTCGCTGAA. The rearrangement links TRBV7-8 to TRBJ1-1; 8 bases align to TRBD1. The read terminates 3 residues ahead of where the CDR3 ends, so the germline J gene completes it. Germline V CDR1 and CDR2: SGHVS, FQNEAQ. CDR3 length: 14 amino acids. V lost 3 bases, J lost 6 bases, and 6 bases stayed unmatched.

This clone was counted ten times or more. The read terminates 3 residues before the CDR3 end, so the remaining end is supplied by the germline J gene. J is TRBJ2-7 and V is TRBV2; weak D call: TRBD2 (5 bases). V shed 3 bases and J shed 0 bases, with 15 bases lying between them. There are 16 residues in the CDR3. From germline, CDR1 is SNHLY and CDR2 FYNNEI. The DNA read from the CDR3 is TGTGCCAGCAGTGAGCCAGCGGCGCCGATCTCCTACGAG. Protein product: CASSEPAAPISYE. The complete CDR3 reads CASSEPAAPISYEQYF.

This clone was counted ten times or more. The sequenced fragment ends 3 residues before the CDR3 boundary, so the rest is inferred from the germline J gene. This chain joins TRBV30 and TRBJ2-6; D remains unclear. This CDR3 has 14 amino acids. Germline CDR1 is GTSNPN and CDR2 is SVGIG (reference sequence). Trimming cost V 1 base and J 0 bases, with 4 bases left between them. The CDR3 bases that were read are TGTGCCTGGAGTGACGGCTCTGGGGCCAACGTC. Amino acid sequence: CAWSDGSGANV. The complete CDR3 protein is CAWSDGSGANVLTF. Full variable domain (rest looked up from reference TRBV30 and TRBJ2-6): SQTIHQWPATLVQPVGSPLSLECTVEGTSNPNLYWYRQAAGRGLQLLFYSVGIGQISSEVPQNLSASRPQDRQFILSSKKLLLSDSGFYLCAWSDGSGANVLTFGAGSRLTVL.

In this sample, this clone turned up many times. The read halts 3 residues ahead of the CDR3 end, with the missing end drawn from the germline J gene. This rearrangement joins TRBV10-3 to TRBJ1-1; 7 bases fit TRBD1. This CDR3 has 13 amino acids. With 6 bases clipped from V and 1 base from J, the junction kept 2 bases outside the gene matches. The germline V gene has CDR1 ENHRY and CDR2 SYGVKD. The CDR3 spells CAIRGTANTEAFF. Partial CDR3 DNA: TGTGCCATCAGGGGGACAGCGAACACTGAA.

This clone showed up just a few times. The read halts 3 residues ahead of the CDR3 end, with the missing end drawn from the germline J gene. The V call is TRBV7-2, the J call TRBJ2-4; D gene uncertain. V was pared by 3 bases and J by 4 bases, with 7 bases between. The CDR3 has 13 amino acids. Looked up from germline, CDR1 is SGHTA and CDR2 is FQGNSA. CDR3 DNA, as far as it was read: TGTGCCAGCAGCTTGATGACTAAAAACATT. It encodes CASSLMTKNI. The full CDR3 sequence reads CASSLMTKNIQYF.

The sample holds many counts of this clone. The read is 3 residues too short to cover the CDR3 end, so that end is filled in from the germline J gene. V gene TRBV20-1 combines with J gene TRBJ2-3, with D maybe TRBD1 (6 bases). Per the germline V gene, CDR1 is DFQATT and CDR2 is SNEGSKA (reference sequence). The CDR3 totals 12 residues. The CDR3 spells CSADKGVETQYF. The DNA read from the CDR3 is TGCAGTGCTGACAAGGGGGTAGAGACG.

This clone appeared many times. The CDR3 extends 3 residues past the end of the read, so its final part is completed from the germline J gene. This sequence joins TRBV4-1 and TRBJ2-2; 11 bases are shared with TRBD2. The germline gives CDR1 MGHRA, CDR2 YSYEKL. The CDR3 totals 14 residues. The part of the CDR3 DNA that was read is TGCGCCAGCAGCCAAGGACTAGCGGGAAGAGAG. This translates into CASSQGLAGRE. The entire CDR3 protein is CASSQGLAGRELFF.

On this clone: One end of the junction fails to match germline, which may point to a read error. The sample contains more than one DNA sequence encoding this CDR3. Partial CDR3 DNA: TGTGCCTGGAGTGTACTCCGCGGGAGGGCTTCCTCTGGAAACACG. This sequence encodes CAWSVLRGRASSGNT. The CDR3 in full is CAWSVLRGRASSGNTIYF. This chain connects TRBV30 to TRBJ1-3; the D is unclear. The DNA ends 3 residues before the CDR3 does, and the rest of the CDR3 is filled in from the germline J gene. CDR1 and CDR2 (germline): GTSNPN, SVGIG (reference sequence). The CDR3 totals 18 residues.

This clone was detected many times. The sequence runs out 3 residues before the end of the CDR3; the remainder is reconstructed from the germline J gene. The genes are TRBV29-1 and TRBJ2-1; 10 bases align to TRBD2. The germline gives CDR1 SQVTM, CDR2 ANQGSEA. This CDR3 is built from 14 residues. Trimming at V came to 6 bases and at J to 5 bases, leaving 7 bases not matched to a gene. The DNA read from the CDR3 is TGCAGCGTGGGAGGACTAGCGGAGCACAATGAG. Translated: CSVGGLAEHNE. In full, the CDR3 is CSVGGLAEHNEQFF.

In this sample, this clone turned up many times. The read ends 3 residues before the CDR3 terminus; that terminus is restored from the germline J gene. The chain recombines TRBV5-6 with TRBJ2-2; possible D gene TRBD1, 5 bases. Deletions cut 1 base from V and 7 bases from J, with 8 bases between. This CDR3 has 13 residues. Per the germline V gene, CDR1 is SGHDT and CDR2 is YYEEEE. The CDR3 bases that were read are TGTGCCAGCAGCTTGTCCAGGGACGGGGAG. As protein: CASSLSRDGE. The whole CDR3 protein reads CASSLSRDGELFF.

This clone was counted many times. The read ends 3 residues before the CDR3 terminus; that terminus is restored from the germline J gene. This same CDR3 is encoded by further DNA sequences in the sample. The chain couples TRBV30 to TRBJ2-1; 14 bases are shared with TRBD2. Germline trimming cut 4 bases from V and 8 bases from J; bases unmatched to any gene: 22. Per germline, CDR1 GTSNPN and CDR2 SVGIG (reference sequence). The CDR3 is 20 residues long. This chain's CDR3 is CAWIPHSGTSGGPDSYEQFF. CDR3 bases read: TGTGCCTGGATCCCCCACTCCGGGACTAGCGGGGGCCCCGACTCCTATGAG.

This clone was picked up many times. The CDR3 extends 3 residues past the end of the read, so its final part is completed from the germline J gene. The chain recombines TRBV13 with TRBJ2-7; no clear D. Trimming removed 0 bases from V and 2 bases from J, with 5 bases in between. The CDR3 has 13 residues. Germline V gives CDR1 PRHDT, CDR2 FYEKMQ (reference sequence). The DNA read from the CDR3 is TGTGCCAGCAGCTTAGGGGCAACCTACGAG. Translating gives CASSLGATYE. The CDR3 in its entirety is CASSLGATYEQYF. The full variable domain, completed using reference TRBV13 and TRBJ2-7, is AAGVIQSPRHLIKEKRETATLKCYPIPRHDTVYWYQQGPGQDPQFLISFYEKMQSDKGSIPDRFSAQQFSDYHSELNMSSLELGDSALYFCASSLGATYEQYFGPGTRLTVT.

This clone was seen many times. With the read ending 3 residues before the CDR3 end, the germline J gene is used to fill in that end. The gene calls are TRBV20-1 and TRBJ2-7; 7 nucleotides align to TRBD2. CDR3 length: 17 residues. Germline values: CDR1 DFQATT, CDR2 SNEGSKA (reference sequence). Trimming at V came to 0 bases and at J to 0 bases, leaving 11 bases not matched to a gene. The sequenced CDR3 bases are TGCAGTGCTAGAGATAGTGGGTCGAGCGGGAACTCCTACGAG. It translates to CSARDSGSSGNSYE. The full CDR3 is CSARDSGSSGNSYEQYF.

As regards this clone: The read ends 3 residues shy of where the CDR3 ends; the end is completed using the germline J gene. The chain links TRBV13 to TRBJ2-5, with a tentative D call TRBD1 (6 bases). Germline V lookup: CDR1 PRHDT, CDR2 FYEKMQ (reference sequence). Trimming cost V 1 base and J 4 bases, with 13 bases left between them. This CDR3 has 15 amino acids. This CDR3 reads CASSLDPGRGETQYF. The sequenced part of the CDR3 DNA is TGTGCCAGCAGCTTAGACCCTGGCAGGGGAGAGACC.

In this sample, this clone turned up many times. Coverage ceases 3 residues before the CDR3 finishes, and the germline J gene fills in the end. This rearrangement joins TRBV4-1 to TRBJ2-2; TRBD1 agrees at 9 bases. V shed 1 base, J shed 5 bases, and the junction held 2 bases outside the gene matches. The germline gives CDR1 MGHRA, CDR2 YSYEKL. The CDR3 is made up of 15 amino acids. The sequenced CDR3 bases are TGCGCCAGCAGCCAAGGGACAGGGGTGACCGGGGAG. Protein: CASSQGTGVTGE. From start to end, the CDR3 is CASSQGTGVTGELFF.

About this clone itself: The CDR3 extends 3 residues past the end of the read, so its final part is completed from the germline J gene. The chain is built from TRBV30 and TRBJ1-2, with TRBD1 matching over 8 bases. The CDR3 has 15 residues. Germline V gene sequence: CDR1 GTSNPN, CDR2 SVGIG (reference sequence). Incomplete CDR3 DNA: TGTGCCTGGAGGGGGGGACAGGCCAGCACAGATACC. It yields the protein CAWRGGQASTDT. The CDR3, in full, reads CAWRGGQASTDTYTF.

This clone was seen ten or more times. Coverage ceases 3 residues before the CDR3 finishes, and the germline J gene fills in the end. The chain combines TRBV30 with TRBJ1-1; a weak D match, TRBD1 (6 bases). CDR1 and CDR2 from the germline V gene are GTSNPN and SVGIG (reference sequence). With 5 bases removed from V and 5 bases from J, the gap between germline ends came to 12 bases. The CDR3 sequence is 12 residues long. The sequenced part of the CDR3 DNA is TGTGCCTGGGGGGGCATGGGTACTGAA. It yields the protein CAWGGMGTE. The complete CDR3 reads CAWGGMGTEAFF.

This clone was detected ten times or more. The CDR3 end is not reached by the read, which stops 3 residues before it; the germline J gene fills it in. The V gene is TRBV5-1, the J gene TRBJ1-4; D unresolved. V lost 4 bases and J lost 0, with 13 bases in between. This CDR3 spans 16 amino acids. From germline, CDR1 is SGHRS and CDR2 YFSETQ. CDR3 protein: CASSAGSAATNEKLFF. The CDR3 DNA, read in part, is TGCGCCAGCAGCGCGGGGTCTGCCGCAACTAATGAAAAA.

This clone was detected many times. The read finishes 3 residues shy of the CDR3 end, and the germline J gene is used to complete it. The rearrangement links TRBV4-2 to TRBJ2-4, with 8 bases lining up with TRBD2. V trimming: 1 base; J trimming: 2 bases; junction bases outside the gene matches: 4. CDR3 length: 16 residues. Germline CDR1 LGHNA, CDR2 YNFKEQ. CDR3 bases read: TGTGCCAGCAGCCAAGGGGCGGGGGGCCCCAAAAACATT. Encoded protein: CASSQGAGGPKNI. The full CDR3 is CASSQGAGGPKNIQYF.